The clone carrying this T cell receptor (beta chain) was counted at least ten times. The data stem from a study of human T cells and chemical hapten exposure. For the study at large: Investigators sensitized approximately 2 cm by approximately 2 cm of upper inner arm skin with 2% DPC.

This CDR3 contains 15 residues. The germline gives CDR1 ENHRY, CDR2 SYGVKD. The V and J ends lost 7 bases and 1 base, in that order; junction bases with no gene match: 4. Time point reported: patch test 3, about 24 weeks after DPC sensitization. Treatment specified: therapeutic diphenylcyclopropenone sensitization with weekly scalp DPC. In TCRdb, the RACE reads were re-called with MiXCR into one record per CDR3 protein. This sample has 50,000 to 60,000 distinct CDR3 sequences, with around 12% found just once. The chain combines TRBV10-3 with TRBJ2-1; 10 bases match TRBD2. The input for sequencing was whole blood, taken in connection with sensitization to the hapten diphenylcyclopropenone (DPC). The clonotype was recovered from a man aged 25 to 40 with alopecia areata. Some clones in this sample may be carry-over from other donors' samples. CDR3 sequence reads: CAITSSGGSYNEQFF. For the CDR3, the DNA is TGTGCCATCACCTCTAGCGGGGGTTCCTACAATGAGCAGTTCTTC.